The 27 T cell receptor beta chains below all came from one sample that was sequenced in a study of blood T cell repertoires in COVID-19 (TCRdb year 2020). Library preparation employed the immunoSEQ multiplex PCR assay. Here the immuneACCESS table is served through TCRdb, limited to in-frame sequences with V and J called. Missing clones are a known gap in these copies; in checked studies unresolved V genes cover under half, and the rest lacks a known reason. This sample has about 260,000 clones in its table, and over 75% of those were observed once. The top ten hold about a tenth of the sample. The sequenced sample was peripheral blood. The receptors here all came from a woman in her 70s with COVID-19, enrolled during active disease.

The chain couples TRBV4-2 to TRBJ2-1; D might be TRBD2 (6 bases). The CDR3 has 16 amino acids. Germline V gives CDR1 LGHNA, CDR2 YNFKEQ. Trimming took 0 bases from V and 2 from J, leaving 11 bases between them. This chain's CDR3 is CASSQEVGRTYNEQFF. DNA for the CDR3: TGTGCCAGCAGCCAAGAGGTCGGGAGAACCTACAATGAGCAGTTCTTC.

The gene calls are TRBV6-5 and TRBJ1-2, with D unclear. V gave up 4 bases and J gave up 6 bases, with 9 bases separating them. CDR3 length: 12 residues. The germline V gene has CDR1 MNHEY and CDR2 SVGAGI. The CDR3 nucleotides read TGTGCCAGCAGTTCCAGTCGCAATGGCTACACCTTC. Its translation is CASSSSRNGYTF.

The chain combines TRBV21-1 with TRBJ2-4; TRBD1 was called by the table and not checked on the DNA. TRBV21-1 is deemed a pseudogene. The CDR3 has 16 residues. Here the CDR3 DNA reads TGTGCCAGCAGCATTACAGGGGGGTTGGCCAAAAACATTCAGTACTTC. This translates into CASSITGGLAKNIQYF.

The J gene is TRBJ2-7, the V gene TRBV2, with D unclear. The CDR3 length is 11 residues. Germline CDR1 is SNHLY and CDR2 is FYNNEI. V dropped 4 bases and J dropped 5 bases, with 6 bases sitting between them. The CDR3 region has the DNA TGTGCCAGCAGTGTTCAAAACGAGCAGTACTTC. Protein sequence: CASSVQNEQYF.

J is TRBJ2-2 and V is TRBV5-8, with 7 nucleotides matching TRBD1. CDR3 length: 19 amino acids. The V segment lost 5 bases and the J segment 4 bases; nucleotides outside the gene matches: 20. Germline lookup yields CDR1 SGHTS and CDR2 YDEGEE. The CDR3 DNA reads TGTGCCAGCAGTTTCCCGATTCGTACAGGGGAACCCCTCACCGGGGAGCTGTTTTTT. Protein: CASSFPIRTGEPLTGELFF.

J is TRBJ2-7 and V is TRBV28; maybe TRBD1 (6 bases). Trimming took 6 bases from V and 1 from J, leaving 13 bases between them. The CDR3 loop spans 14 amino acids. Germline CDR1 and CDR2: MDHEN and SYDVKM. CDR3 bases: TGTGCCAGCAGGAAGACAGGAGGATCCTACGAGCAGTACTTC. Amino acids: CASRKTGGSYEQYF.

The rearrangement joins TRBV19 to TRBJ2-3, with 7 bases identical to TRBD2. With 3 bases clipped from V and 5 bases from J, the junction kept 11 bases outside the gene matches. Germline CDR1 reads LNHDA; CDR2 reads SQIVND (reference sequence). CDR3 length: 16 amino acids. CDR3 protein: CASSISEGAGLDTQYF. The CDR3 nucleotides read TGTGCCAGTAGTATTTCGGAGGGAGCGGGGTTAGATACGCAGTATTTT.

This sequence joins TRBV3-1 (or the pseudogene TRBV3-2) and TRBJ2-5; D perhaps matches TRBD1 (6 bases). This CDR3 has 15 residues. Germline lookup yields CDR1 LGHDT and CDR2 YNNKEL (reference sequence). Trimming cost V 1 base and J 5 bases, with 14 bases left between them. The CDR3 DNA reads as TGTGCCAGCAGCCAAGTGGCAGGGGAGAGGGAGACCCAGTACTTC. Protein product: CASSQVAGERETQYF.

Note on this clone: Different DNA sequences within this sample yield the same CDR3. Here the CDR3 reads CASSVEAGVGEQYF. The CDR3 DNA is TGTGCCAGCAGCGTAGAGGCGGGAGTAGGGGAGCAGTACTTC. The chain combines TRBV9 with TRBJ2-7; 7 bases are shared with TRBD2. Trimming removed 0 bases from V and 7 bases from J; junction bases left unmatched: 7. The CDR3 has 14 residues. Germline V lookup: CDR1 SGDLS, CDR2 YYNGEE. Together with reference TRBV9 and TRBJ2-7, the CDR3 gives the full variable domain: DSGVTQTPKHLITATGQRVTLRCSPRSGDLSVYWYQQSLDQGLQFLIQYYNGEERAKGNILERFSAQQFPDLHSELNLSSLELGDSALYFCASSVEAGVGEQYFGPGTRLTVT.

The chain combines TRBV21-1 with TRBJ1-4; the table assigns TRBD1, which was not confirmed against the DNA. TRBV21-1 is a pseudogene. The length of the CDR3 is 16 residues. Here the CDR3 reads CASSKGTGNINEKLFF. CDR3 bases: TGTGCCAGCAGCAAAGGGACAGGGAATATTAATGAAAAACTGTTTTTT.

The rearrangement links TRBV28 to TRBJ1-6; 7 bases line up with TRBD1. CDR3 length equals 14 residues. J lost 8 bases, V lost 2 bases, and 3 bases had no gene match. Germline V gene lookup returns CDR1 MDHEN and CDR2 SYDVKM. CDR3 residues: CASSLETGYSPLHF. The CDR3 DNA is TGTGCCAGCAGTTTAGAGACAGGGTATTCACCCCTCCACTTT.

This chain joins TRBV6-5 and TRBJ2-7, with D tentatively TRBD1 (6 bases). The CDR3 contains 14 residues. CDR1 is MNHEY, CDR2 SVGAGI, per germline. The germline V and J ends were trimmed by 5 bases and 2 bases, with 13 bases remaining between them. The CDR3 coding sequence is TGTGCCAGCAGTCTTGAGGGGGTCCCCTACGAGCAGTACTTC. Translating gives CASSLEGVPYEQYF.

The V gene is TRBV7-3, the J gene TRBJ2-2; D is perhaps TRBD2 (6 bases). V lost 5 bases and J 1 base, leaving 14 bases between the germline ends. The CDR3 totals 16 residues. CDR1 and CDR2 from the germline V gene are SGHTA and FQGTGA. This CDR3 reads CASSQGGKGNTGELFF. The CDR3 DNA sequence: TGTGCCAGCAGCCAGGGCGGGAAGGGGAACACCGGGGAGCTGTTTTTT.

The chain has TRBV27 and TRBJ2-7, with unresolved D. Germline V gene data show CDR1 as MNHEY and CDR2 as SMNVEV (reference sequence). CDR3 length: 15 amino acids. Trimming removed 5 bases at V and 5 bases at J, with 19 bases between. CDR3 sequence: CASSHQETLLNEQYF. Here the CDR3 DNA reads TGTGCCAGCAGTCACCAGGAAACCCTGTTAAACGAGCAGTACTTC.

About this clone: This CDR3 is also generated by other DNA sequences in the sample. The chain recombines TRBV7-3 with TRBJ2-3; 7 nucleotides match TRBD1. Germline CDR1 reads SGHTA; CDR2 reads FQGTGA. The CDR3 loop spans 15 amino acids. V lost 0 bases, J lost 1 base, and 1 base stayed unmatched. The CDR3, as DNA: TGTGCCAGCAGCTTAACCGGACAGGGCACAGATACGCAGTATTTT. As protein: CASSLTGQGTDTQYF.

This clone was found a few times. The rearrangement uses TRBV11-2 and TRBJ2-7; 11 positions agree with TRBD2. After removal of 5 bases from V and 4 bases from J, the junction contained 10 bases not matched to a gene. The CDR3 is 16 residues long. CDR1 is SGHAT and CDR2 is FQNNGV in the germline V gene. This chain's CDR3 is CASSPSSGRAKYEQYF. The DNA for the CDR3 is TGTGCCAGCAGCCCAAGTAGCGGGAGGGCCAAATACGAGCAGTACTTC.

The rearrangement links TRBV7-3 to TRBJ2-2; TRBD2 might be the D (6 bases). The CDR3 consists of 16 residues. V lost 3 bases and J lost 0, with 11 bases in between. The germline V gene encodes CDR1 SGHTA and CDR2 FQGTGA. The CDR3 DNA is TGTGCCAGCAGCTTCGGCGGGGTTACGAACACCGGGGAGCTGTTTTTT. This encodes CASSFGGVTNTGELFF.

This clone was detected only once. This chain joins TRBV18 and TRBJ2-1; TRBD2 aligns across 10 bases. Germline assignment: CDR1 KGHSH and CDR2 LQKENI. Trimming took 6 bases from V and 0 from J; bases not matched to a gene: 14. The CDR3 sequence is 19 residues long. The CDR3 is CASSPGLAADQDSYNEQFF. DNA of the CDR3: TGTGCCAGCTCCCCCGGACTAGCGGCGGATCAAGACTCCTACAATGAGCAGTTCTTC. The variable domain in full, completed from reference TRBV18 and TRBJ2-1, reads NAGVMQNPRHLVRRRGQEARLRCSPMKGHSHVYWYRQLPEEGLKFMVYLQKENIIDESGMPKERFSAEFPKEGPSILRIQQVVRGDSAAYFCASSPGLAADQDSYNEQFFGPGTRLTVL.

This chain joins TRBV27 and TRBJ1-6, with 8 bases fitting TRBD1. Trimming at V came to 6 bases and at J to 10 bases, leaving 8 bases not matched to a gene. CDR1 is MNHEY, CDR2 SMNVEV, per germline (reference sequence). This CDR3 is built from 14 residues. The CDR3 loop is CASRTDRGGSPLHF. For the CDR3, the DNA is TGTGCCAGCAGAACAGACAGGGGTGGCTCACCCCTCCACTTT.

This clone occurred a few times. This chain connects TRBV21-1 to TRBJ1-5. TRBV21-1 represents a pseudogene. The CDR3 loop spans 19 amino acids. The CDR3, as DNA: TGTGCCAGCAGCAATCGAGGGCAGGATAATATCTATAGCAATCAGCCCCAGCATTTT. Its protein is CASSNRGQDNIYSNQPQHF.

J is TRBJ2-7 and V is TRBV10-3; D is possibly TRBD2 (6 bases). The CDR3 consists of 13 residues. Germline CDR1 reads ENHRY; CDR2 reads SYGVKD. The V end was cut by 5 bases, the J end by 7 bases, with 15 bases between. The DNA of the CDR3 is TGTGCCATCAGTTCGGGACTTTCGGATGAGCAGTACTTC. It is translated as CAISSGLSDEQYF.

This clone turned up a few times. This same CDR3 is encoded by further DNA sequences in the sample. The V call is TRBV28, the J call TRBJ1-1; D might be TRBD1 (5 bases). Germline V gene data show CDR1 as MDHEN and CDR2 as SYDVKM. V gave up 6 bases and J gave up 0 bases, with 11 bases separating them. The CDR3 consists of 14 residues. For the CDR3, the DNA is TGTGCCAGCAGCCTTAGACAGTTGAACACTGAAGCTTTCTTT. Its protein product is CASSLRQLNTEAFF.

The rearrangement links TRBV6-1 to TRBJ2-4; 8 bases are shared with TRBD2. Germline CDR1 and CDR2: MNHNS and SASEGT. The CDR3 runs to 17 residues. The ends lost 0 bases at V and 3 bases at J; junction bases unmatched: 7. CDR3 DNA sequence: TGTGCCAGCAGTGAAGCGCTCGGGAGGGTTGGCAAAAACATTCAGTACTTC. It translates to CASSEALGRVGKNIQYF.

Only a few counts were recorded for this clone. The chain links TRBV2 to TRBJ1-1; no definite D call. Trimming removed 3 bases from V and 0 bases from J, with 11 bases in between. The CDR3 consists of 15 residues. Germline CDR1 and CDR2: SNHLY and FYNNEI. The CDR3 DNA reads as TGTGCCAGCAGTGATCAGACTGCCATGAACACTGAAGCTTTCTTT. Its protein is CASSDQTAMNTEAFF.

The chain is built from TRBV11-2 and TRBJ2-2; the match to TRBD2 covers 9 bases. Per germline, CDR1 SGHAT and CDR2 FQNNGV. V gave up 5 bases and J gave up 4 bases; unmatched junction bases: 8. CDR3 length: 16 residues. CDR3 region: CASSPRTSAPTGELFF. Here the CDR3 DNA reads TGTGCCAGCAGCCCACGGACTAGCGCTCCCACCGGGGAGCTGTTTTTT.

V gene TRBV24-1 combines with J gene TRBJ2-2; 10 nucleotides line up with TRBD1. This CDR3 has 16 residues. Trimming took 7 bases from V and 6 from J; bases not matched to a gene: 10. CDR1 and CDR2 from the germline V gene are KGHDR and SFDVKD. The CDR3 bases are TGTGCCACCAGCCACCGGGACAGGGGTAGTTCCGGGGAGCTGTTTTTT. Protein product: CATSHRDRGSSGELFF.

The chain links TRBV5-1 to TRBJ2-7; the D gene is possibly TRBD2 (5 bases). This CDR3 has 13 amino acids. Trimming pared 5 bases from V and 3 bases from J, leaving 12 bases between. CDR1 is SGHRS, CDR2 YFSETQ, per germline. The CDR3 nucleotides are TGCGCCAGCAGATTTGAGGGAGTCTACGAGCAGTACTTC. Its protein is CASRFEGVYEQYF.